This entry is about one T cell receptor (beta chain). A much larger clone differs by one base, so this may be a read error. This sample is part of a study of molecular identifiers for immune sequencing clone quantification. Naive CD8 libraries were made from about 20,000 to 1,000,000 sorted cells, and they used 10%, 30% or 50% RNA. Trimming took 8 bases from V and 1 from J; bases not matched to a gene: 12. CDR3 length: 16 residues. Germline V gene sequence: CDR1 MNHEY, CDR2 SVGAGI. MiXCR, run by TCRdb on the PCR reads, gives a single entry per CDR3 protein. The sample has over 65,000 distinct CDR3 sequences; 20% to 25% are singletons.

Material: naive CD8+ T cells from blood, with Jurkat cell RNA spiked in. Noted subset: FACS-sorted CD8+CD4-CCR7+CD45RA+ naive T cells. This chain joins TRBV6-5 and TRBJ2-3; 7 bases fit TRBD2. The source of this sequence is a human donor in good health. Some libraries in this study had Jurkat cell RNA spiked in. Here the CDR3 DNA reads TGTGCCAGCTCCCTATCGAGCGGGGCTGGCACAGATACGCAGTATTTT. This encodes CASSLSSGAGTDTQYF.